This TCR beta chain was observed in a study of T cells after yellow fever vaccination (dated by TCRdb to the late 2010s). Looking at the study overall: Libraries from fractions with low cell numbers were prepared with the SMART-Seq v4 Ultra Low Input RNA kit. Bulk TCR alpha and beta repertoires were sequenced longitudinally to track T-cell clones before and after primary and booster YFV17D yellow fever vaccination. Two healthy male donors, one aged 18 to 29 and one aged 30 to 40 years, made up the cohort. Bulk PBMC replicates and cell subsets were isolated from blood drawn at multiple timepoints before and after both primary and secondary immunization.

Beyond this particular receptor, the publication reports: A small fraction of clonotypes showed up in both the CD4 and CD8 compartments, probably as a result of convergent recombination. FACS-sorted repertoires could contain abundant contaminating clonotypes from the bulk population, so computational filtering was required. The secondary T-cell response was found to be weaker but faster than the primary response, with a peak reached on day 5 rather than on day 15. Most clones expanded after primary vaccination (approximately 96% of CD4 and roughly 90% of CD8) were re-detected after the booster, suggesting that broad memory maintenance occurred. Because only a couple of donors were included in the study, the extent to which the findings can be generalized is limited.

From the germline V gene (reference sequence), CDR1 is SGHNT and CDR2 is YYREEE. The germline V end is reduced by 4 bases and the J end by 6 bases; junction bases left unmatched: 4. The CDR3 runs 15 residues from the cysteine to the phenylalanine. Of the read, only the CDR3 DNA is kept; its 45 bases are in frame from base 1. The treatment or condition label for this specimen denotes: live attenuated yellow fever vaccine strain. At each blood-draw timepoint, two biological replicates of bulk PBMCs were obtained. A standard Ficoll-Paque protocol was used to isolate PBMCs from peripheral blood. TriZol was used to extract RNA from bulk PBMCs, CD4 and CD8 fractions, and dextramer-positive and dextramer-negative fractions. TCR cDNA was made using 5'RACE template switching, a step that added a universal primer site and unique molecular identifiers. cDNA synthesis was primed from both the TCR alpha and TCR beta constant segments. Library amplification used two PCR steps, and the second PCR step added sample barcodes and sequencing adapters. Sequencing of libraries was performed on Illumina HiSeq 2500 (2x100 bp) or NovaSeq (2x150 bp). The original pipeline was this. Demultiplexing of reads and collapsing into UMI consensus sequences were performed with MIGEC, and V(D)J alignment was carried out with MiXCR. Vaccine-responding clonotypes were identified with edgeR using replicate PBMC samples, with FDR below 0.01 and a log2 fold change above 5 up to day 15 being required. Each bulk clonotype was labeled CD4 or CD8 based on which sequenced repertoire, CD4 or CD8, contained the clonotype at higher abundance. The raw public data were reprocessed by TCRdb itself: fastp quality trimming at Q25, MiXCR clonotype calling, in-frame beta chains only. Every entry covers one CDR3 protein and lists the most common genes and DNA from its rows. What appears here as the V and J calls and clone size reflects TCRdb's work, not the paper's. The sample includes some 500,000 distinct CDR3 sequences, with approximately 13% observed a single time. About 14% of the sample goes to the ten largest clones.

Notes on this clonotype: The antigen it binds to is not known. No base quality values were provided; no much bigger clone lies one nucleotide off.

The V and J genes are TRBV5-4 and TRBJ2-1; TRBD2 agrees with 13 junctional bases. Material: PBMCs, obtained on the day of the yellow fever booster vaccination. The TCR comes from a young man who received the YFV17D yellow fever vaccine. In nucleotides, the sequence is TGTGCCAGCAGCGCACTAGCGGGAGGGGTCAATGAGCAGTTCTTC. It translates to CASSALAGGVNEQFF.